The clone carrying this TCR beta chain was recorded once. Source study methods: It was from reference gene primer amplification that nucleated cell counts were estimated. Measured with immunoSEQ multiplex PCR; TCRdb has only the in-frame clones, and not every one. V, J and clone size derive from that table, while D and trimming were established from the DNA sequence. The sample lists about 35,000 clones, around 80% seen once, with about 14% in the top ten. This entry belongs to a study of blood T cell repertoires in COVID-19. V shed 4 bases, J shed 2 bases, and the junction held 4 bases outside the gene matches. This CDR3 has 16 amino acids. From germline, CDR1 is WSHSY and CDR2 SAAADI.

The sequencing sample was made of peripheral blood. The chain recombines TRBV10-2 with TRBJ2-3; TRBD2 agrees at 12 bases. This TCR was sampled from an elderly man with active or convalescent COVID-19. CDR3 DNA: TGCGCCAGCAGTGTTGGACTAGCGGGGTTCACAGATACGCAGTATTTT. Its translation: CASSVGLAGFTDTQYF.